This T cell receptor beta chain was observed in a study of T cells in Graves' hyperthyroidism and ophthalmopathy. Study-wide results and limits: Patients with ophthalmopathy were separated from those with stable hyperthyroidism by a 13 V-J model. Clonotypes that were expanded in thyroid above 0.001 mostly appeared in blood too.

There were TCR beta CDR3 regions amplified from RNA transcripts. HTBI primers drove first-round RT-PCR of the TCR CDR3. TCRdb recomputed calls from the multiplex PCR reads with MiXCR, one row per CDR3 protein. The table has under 750,000 distinct CDR3 sequences, roughly a sixth seen once. Diagnoses were made from clinical symptoms, serum measures (thyroxine and TRAb), thyroid ultrasound and orbital computed tomography. Before ophthalmopathy appeared, progressors gave blood at initial hyperthyroidism diagnosis. The sample holds a few counts of this clonotype. What it binds is unknown. Germline lookup yields CDR1 MNHNS and CDR2 SASEGT. This CDR3 has 14 amino acids. V lost 5 bases and J lost 2, with 12 bases in between.

Input material: blood. This sequence joins TRBV6-1 and TRBJ1-2; D uncertain. This TCR was sampled from a woman between 50 and 59 years old with Graves' hyperthyroidism that later progressed to Graves' ophthalmopathy. CDR3 DNA sequence: TGTGCCAGCAGTACCCCCACAGCCAACTATGGCTACACCTTC. Its translation: CASSTPTANYGYTF.